The T cell receptor beta chain under discussion was sequenced for a study of control samples from healthy donors and cancer patients. CDR1 and CDR2 (germline): LGHNT, FRNRAP. The CDR3 spans 14 residues. The V gene lost 4 bases and the J gene lost 6 bases, with 15 bases spanning the gap. This clone turned up a few times. Using immunoSEQ multiplex PCR, the repertoire was profiled, and TCRdb retains in-frame clones only, with some absent. The table lists about 61,000 clones, 85% to 90% of them singletons. Material for sequencing was PBMCs. This chain uses TRBV12-5 with TRBJ1-1; D is perhaps TRBD1 (5 bases). The sequence was collected from a man in his sixties with colorectal cancer. CDR3 protein: CASGSIFAGPEAFF. DNA of the CDR3: TGTGCTAGTGGTTCTATTTTCGCGGGGCCTGAAGCTTTCTTT.